The text below deals with one T cell receptor beta chain. The antigen remains undetermined. An end of the junction differs from the germline gene, which may be a read error. The CDR3 covers 12 residues. The V gene's germline CDR1 is SEHNR and CDR2 FQNEAQ (reference sequence). In the PCR, 60 Vbeta and 13 Jbeta primers were used. Measured with immunoSEQ multiplex PCR; TCRdb has only the in-frame clones, and not every one. This repertoire shows 90,000 to 130,000 clones, about 80% found once; its top ten account for 3%. These data belong to a study of cytomegalovirus exposure and HLA in healthy donors. Points from the study as a whole: The study designated 160 or so TCR beta chains cytomegalovirus-associated.

Samples came from healthy bone marrow donors. In nominal health when sampled, donors likely had unrecorded immune exposures nonetheless. The sequencing input was PBMCs. The chain employs TRBV7-9 and TRBJ1-1; no reliable D call. The receptor was isolated from a woman between 18 and 29 years old in good health and CMV-seropositive. The DNA for the CDR3 is TGTTCCAGCAGCTTCGAGTACACTGAAGCTTTCTTT. Amino acid sequence: CSSSFEYTEAFF.